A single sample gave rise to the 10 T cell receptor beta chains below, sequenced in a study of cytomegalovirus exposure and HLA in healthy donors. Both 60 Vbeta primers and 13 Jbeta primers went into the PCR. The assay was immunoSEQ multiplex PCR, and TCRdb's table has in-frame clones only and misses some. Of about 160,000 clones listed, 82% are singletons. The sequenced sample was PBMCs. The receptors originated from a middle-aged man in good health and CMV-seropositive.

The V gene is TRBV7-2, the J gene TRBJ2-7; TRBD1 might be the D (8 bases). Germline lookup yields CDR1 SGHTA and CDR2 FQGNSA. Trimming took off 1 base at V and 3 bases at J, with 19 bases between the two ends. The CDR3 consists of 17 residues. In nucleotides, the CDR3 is TGTGCCAGCAGCTTAGGACCTACAGGGGGGGCCGGCTACGAGCAGTACTTC. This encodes CASSLGPTGGAGYEQYF.

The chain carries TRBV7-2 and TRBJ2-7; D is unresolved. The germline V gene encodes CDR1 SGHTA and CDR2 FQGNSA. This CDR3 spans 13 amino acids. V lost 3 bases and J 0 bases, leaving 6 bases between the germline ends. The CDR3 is CASSFSFSYEQYF. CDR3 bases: TGTGCCAGCAGCTTTAGCTTCTCCTACGAGCAGTACTTC. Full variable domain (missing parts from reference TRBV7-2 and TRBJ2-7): GAGVSQSPSNKVTEKGKDVELRCDPISGHTALYWYRQSLGQGLEFLIYFQGNSAPDKSGLPSDRFSAERTGGSVSTLTIQRTQQEDSAVYLCASSFSFSYEQYFGPGTRLTVT.

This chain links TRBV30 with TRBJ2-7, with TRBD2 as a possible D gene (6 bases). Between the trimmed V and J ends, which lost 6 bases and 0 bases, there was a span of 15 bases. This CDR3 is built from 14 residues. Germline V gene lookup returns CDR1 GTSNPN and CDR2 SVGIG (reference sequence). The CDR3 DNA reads TGTGCCTGTCGGGCGGGGCCCCGCTCCTACGAGCAGTACTTC. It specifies CACRAGPRSYEQYF.

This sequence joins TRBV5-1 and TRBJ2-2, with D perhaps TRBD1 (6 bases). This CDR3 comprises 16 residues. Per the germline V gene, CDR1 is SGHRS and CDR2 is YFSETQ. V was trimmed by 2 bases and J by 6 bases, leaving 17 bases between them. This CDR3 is CASSFRQGSMAGELFF. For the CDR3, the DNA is TGCGCCAGCAGCTTTCGGCAGGGGTCCATGGCCGGGGAGCTGTTTTTT.

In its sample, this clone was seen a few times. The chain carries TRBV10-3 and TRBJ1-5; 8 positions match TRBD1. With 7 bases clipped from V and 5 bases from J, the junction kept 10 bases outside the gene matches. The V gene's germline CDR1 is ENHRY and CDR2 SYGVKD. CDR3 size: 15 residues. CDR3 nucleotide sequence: TGTGCCATCAAGTTCCACAGGGGGAGCGATCAGCCCCAGCATTTT. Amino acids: CAIKFHRGSDQPQHF.

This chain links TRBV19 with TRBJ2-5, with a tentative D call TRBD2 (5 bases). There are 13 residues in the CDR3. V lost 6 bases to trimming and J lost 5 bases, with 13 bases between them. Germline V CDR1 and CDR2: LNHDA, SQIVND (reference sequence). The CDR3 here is CASRRGPGETQYF. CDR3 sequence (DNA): TGTGCCAGTAGGAGAGGGCCGGGTGAGACCCAGTACTTC. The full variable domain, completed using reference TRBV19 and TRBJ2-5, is DGGITQSPKYLFRKEGQNVTLSCEQNLNHDAMYWYRQDPGQGLRLIYYSQIVNDFQKGDIAEGYSVSREKKESFPLTVTSAQKNPTAFYLCASRRGPGETQYFGPGTRLLVL.

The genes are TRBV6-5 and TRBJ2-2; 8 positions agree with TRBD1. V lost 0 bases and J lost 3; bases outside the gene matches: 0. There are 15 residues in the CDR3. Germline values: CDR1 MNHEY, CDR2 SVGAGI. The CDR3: CASSYSQGDTGELFF. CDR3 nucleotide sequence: TGTGCCAGCAGTTACTCACAGGGGGACACCGGGGAGCTGTTTTTT.

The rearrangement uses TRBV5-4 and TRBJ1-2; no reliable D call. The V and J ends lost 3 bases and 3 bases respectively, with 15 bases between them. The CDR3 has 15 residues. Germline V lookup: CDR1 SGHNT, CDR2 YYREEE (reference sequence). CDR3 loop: CASSSPSEGDYGYTF. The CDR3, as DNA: TGTGCCAGCAGCTCACCGAGTGAGGGAGACTATGGCTACACCTTC.

The CDR3 loop is CAWTRQANSPLHF. Written as DNA, the CDR3 is TGTGCCTGGACGAGACAGGCTAATTCACCCCTCCACTTT. The V call is TRBV30, the J call TRBJ1-6; D possibly corresponds to TRBD1 (6 bases). CDR1 is GTSNPN, CDR2 SVGIG, per germline (reference sequence). With 4 bases removed from V and 6 bases from J, the gap between germline ends came to 10 bases. The CDR3 totals 13 residues.

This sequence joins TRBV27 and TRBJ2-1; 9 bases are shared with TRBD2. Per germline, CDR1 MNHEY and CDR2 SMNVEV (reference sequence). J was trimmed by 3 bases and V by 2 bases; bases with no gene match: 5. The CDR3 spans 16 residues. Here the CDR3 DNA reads TGTGCCAGCAGTTTAAAGGGACTAGCAAACTACAATGAGCAGTTCTTC. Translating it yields CASSLKGLANYNEQFF.